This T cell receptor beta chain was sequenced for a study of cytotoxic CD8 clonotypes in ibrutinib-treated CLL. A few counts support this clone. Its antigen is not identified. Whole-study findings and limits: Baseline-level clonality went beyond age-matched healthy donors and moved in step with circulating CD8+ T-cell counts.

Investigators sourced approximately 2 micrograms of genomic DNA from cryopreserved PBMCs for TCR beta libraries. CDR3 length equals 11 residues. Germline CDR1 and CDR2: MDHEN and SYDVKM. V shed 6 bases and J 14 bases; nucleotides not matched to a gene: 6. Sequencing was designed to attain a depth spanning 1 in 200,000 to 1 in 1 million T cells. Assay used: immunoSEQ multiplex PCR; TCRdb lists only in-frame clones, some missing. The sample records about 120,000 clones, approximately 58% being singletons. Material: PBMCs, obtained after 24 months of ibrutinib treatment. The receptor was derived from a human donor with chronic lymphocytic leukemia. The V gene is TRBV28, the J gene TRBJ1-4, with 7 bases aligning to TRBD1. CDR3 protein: CASRHRGRLFF. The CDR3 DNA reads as TGTGCCAGCAGACACAGGGGTAGGCTGTTTTTT.